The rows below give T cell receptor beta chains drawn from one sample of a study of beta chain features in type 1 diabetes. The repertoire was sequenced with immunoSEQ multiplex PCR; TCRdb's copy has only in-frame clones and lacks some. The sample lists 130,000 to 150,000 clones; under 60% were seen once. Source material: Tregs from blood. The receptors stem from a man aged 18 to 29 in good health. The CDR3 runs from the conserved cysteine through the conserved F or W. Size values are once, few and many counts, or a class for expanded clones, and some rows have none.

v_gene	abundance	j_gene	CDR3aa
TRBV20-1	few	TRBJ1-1	CSAGDTEAFF
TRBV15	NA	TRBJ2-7	CATSRDPRVPSYEQYF
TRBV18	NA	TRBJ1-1	CASSPPAGTVRAFF
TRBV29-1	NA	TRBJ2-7	CSVEDRRGEQYF
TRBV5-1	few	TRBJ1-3	CASSLRTGQTGNTIYF
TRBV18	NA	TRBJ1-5	CASSRASGGNSNQPQHF
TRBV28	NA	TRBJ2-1	CASSWKNTGWVGSDNEQFF
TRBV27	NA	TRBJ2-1	CASSYDRLAGVAQFF
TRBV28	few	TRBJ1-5	CASSPTGDSNQPQHF
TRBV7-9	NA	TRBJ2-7	CASSSDRGLYYEQYF
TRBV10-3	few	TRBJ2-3	CAINNRAASTDTQYF
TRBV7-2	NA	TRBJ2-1	CASSLRVWGNNEQFF
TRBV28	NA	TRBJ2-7	CASSRGLSYEQYF
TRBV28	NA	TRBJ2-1	CASSPRWRQGQDEQFF
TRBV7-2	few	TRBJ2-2	CASSLARVKAGELFF
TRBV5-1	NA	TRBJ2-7	CASSFFGTGLVDEQYF
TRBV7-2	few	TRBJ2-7	CASRRGWGNEQYF
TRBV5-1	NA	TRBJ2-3	CASSLTSGRTSTDTQYF
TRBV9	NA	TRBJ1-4	CASSPVASRGNEKLFF
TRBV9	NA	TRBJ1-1	CASSGPTGGKTEAFF
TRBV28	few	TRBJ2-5	CASSLSGAQETQYF
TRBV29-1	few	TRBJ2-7	CSARQTGTAYEQYF
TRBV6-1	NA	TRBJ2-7	CASSDRGTGYKQYF
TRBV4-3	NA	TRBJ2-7	CASSQEPGGPYEQYF
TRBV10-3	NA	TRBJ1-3	CAIKGPSGNTIYF
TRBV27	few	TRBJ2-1	CASSSSSGSYNPSYNEQFF
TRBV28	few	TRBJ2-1	CASRKQGAQYNEQFF
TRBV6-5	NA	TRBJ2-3	CASSSETGGRTQYF
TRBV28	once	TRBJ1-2	CASSLRVAYGYTF
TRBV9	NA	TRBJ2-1	CASSVDGLAGGWYEQFF
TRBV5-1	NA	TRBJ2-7	CASSLELADTYEQYF
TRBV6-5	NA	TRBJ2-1	CASSVSGLASDEQFF
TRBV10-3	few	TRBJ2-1	CAISSQVTYNEQFF
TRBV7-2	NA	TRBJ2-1	CASSLIRGNEQFF
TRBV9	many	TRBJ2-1	CASSVRTGDEQFF
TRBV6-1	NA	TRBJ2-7	CASSVQGSSYEQYF
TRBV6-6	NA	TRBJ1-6	CASRQQNSPLHF
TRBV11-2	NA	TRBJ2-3	CASSLGPSGRDTQYF
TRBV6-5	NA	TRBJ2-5	CASTPSGQGLETQYF